The 21 T cell receptor beta chains listed next were all sequenced from one sample in a study of blood T cell repertoires in COVID-19. Clones were read by immunoSEQ multiplex PCR, and TCRdb kept only the in-frame ones, dropping some. The sample lists tens of thousands of clones; about 81% were seen once. The specimen was peripheral blood. These receptors were taken from a man aged 80 or over with acute or convalescent COVID-19.

The gene calls are TRBV4-2 and TRBJ1-1, with D possibly being TRBD1 (6 bases). Germline-derived CDR1 and CDR2 are LGHNA and YNFKEQ. The V and J ends lost 5 bases and 3 bases respectively, with 13 bases between them. CDR3 size: 14 residues. This chain's CDR3 is CASSTRGKDTEAFF. For the CDR3, the DNA is TGTGCCAGCAGCACCAGGGGAAAGGACACTGAAGCTTTCTTT.

This clone has a handful of counts. This rearrangement joins TRBV4-2 to TRBJ2-3, with D possibly being TRBD2 (6 bases). Germline V gives CDR1 LGHNA, CDR2 YNFKEQ. The length of the CDR3 is 14 residues. Trimming stripped 0 bases from V and 4 bases from J, with 8 bases between. The CDR3 nucleotides are TGTGCCAGCAGCCAAGATTGGGGGGCAGATACGCAGTATTTT. As protein: CASSQDWGADTQYF.

This clone was seen a handful of times. CDR3 sequence: CASSSPSPGYTDTQYF. In DNA form, the CDR3 reads TGTGCCAGCTCCTCACCAAGTCCAGGGTACACAGATACGCAGTATTTT. V usage is TRBV18 and J usage is TRBJ2-3; D is possibly TRBD1 (5 bases). The V and J ends lost 6 bases and 2 bases respectively, with 18 bases between them. The CDR3 runs 16 residues. Germline V gene sequence: CDR1 KGHSH, CDR2 LQKENI.

The rearrangement joins TRBV18 to TRBJ2-7; 10 bases align to TRBD2. The V and J ends lost 3 bases and 3 bases, in that order; junction bases with no gene match: 8. This CDR3 has 16 residues. CDR1 is KGHSH and CDR2 is LQKENI in the germline V gene. CDR3 amino acids: CASSPSGLANNYEQYF. The CDR3 DNA is TGTGCCAGCTCACCTTCGGGACTAGCGAACAACTACGAGCAGTACTTC.

The chain uses TRBV18 and TRBJ2-3, with D perhaps TRBD2 (6 bases). This CDR3 comprises 16 residues. V was pared by 3 bases and J by 1 base, with 14 bases between. Germline V gene lookup returns CDR1 KGHSH and CDR2 LQKENI. CDR3 nucleotides: TGTGCCAGCTCACCTGGTAGTAGCGGACGCACAGATACGCAGTATTTT. Its protein is CASSPGSSGRTDTQYF.

The rearrangement uses TRBV19 and TRBJ2-5, with TRBD2 identical over 16 bases. There are 18 residues in the CDR3. V shed 4 bases, J shed 4 bases, and the junction held 9 bases outside the gene matches. CDR1 LNHDA and CDR2 SQIVND come from the germline V gene (reference sequence). CDR3 amino acids: CASSTFPGLAGGVETQYF. In nucleotides, the CDR3 is TGTGCCAGTAGTACCTTCCCGGGACTAGCGGGAGGGGTAGAGACCCAGTACTTC.

This clone was seen only a few times. The chain carries TRBV7-2 and TRBJ2-2; D uncertain. With 5 bases removed from V and 0 bases from J, the gap between germline ends came to 13 bases. Germline V gene sequence: CDR1 SGHTA, CDR2 FQGNSA. This CDR3 region has 16 residues. The CDR3 DNA is TGTGCCAGCAGCGGGCCCATTAATTCGAACACCGGGGAGCTGTTTTTT. This encodes CASSGPINSNTGELFF.

The rearrangement joins TRBV27 to TRBJ2-2; 13 bases match TRBD2. Germline CDR1 and CDR2: MNHEY and SMNVEV (reference sequence). Unmatched junction bases numbered 9, after V lost 3 bases and J lost 8 bases. The CDR3 is 17 amino acids. The CDR3 spells CASSLTSGGKGRGELFF. The CDR3 bases are TGTGCCAGCAGTTTGACTAGCGGGGGGAAAGGTCGAGGGGAGCTGTTTTTT.

The CDR3 here is CASSLTGSETQYF. The CDR3 DNA is TGTGCCAGCAGTCTGACAGGTTCAGAGACCCAGTACTTC. The gene calls are TRBV2 and TRBJ2-5, with TRBD1 as a possible D gene (6 bases). CDR3 length: 13 amino acids. V lost 5 bases to trimming and J lost 4 bases, with 11 bases between them. Germline V lookup: CDR1 SNHLY, CDR2 FYNNEI.

The chain employs TRBV3-1 (or the pseudogene TRBV3-2) and TRBJ1-2; 9 bases are shared with TRBD1. Per germline, CDR1 LGHDT and CDR2 YNNKEL (reference sequence). Trimming at V came to 4 bases and at J to 3 bases, leaving 6 bases not matched to a gene. The CDR3 has 15 residues. In nucleotides, the CDR3 is TGTGCCAGCAGCCGGGACAGGGAAGTCTACTATGGCTACACCTTC. This sequence encodes CASSRDREVYYGYTF.

V is TRBV9 and J is TRBJ2-7; D is unresolved. CDR1 and CDR2 (germline): SGDLS, YYNGEE. The CDR3 loop spans 16 amino acids. Trimming left V 4 bases short and J 6 bases short, with 23 bases between. CDR3 sequence (DNA): TGTGCCAGCAGCCACAACCCCCTTGCGCCTCGGGTCGAGCAGTACTTC. Encoded protein: CASSHNPLAPRVEQYF.

V usage is TRBV6-5 and J usage is TRBJ1-1; the match to TRBD1 covers 8 bases. Trimming took 5 bases from V and 3 from J; bases not matched to a gene: 8. The CDR3 contains 15 residues. Germline V gene lookup returns CDR1 MNHEY and CDR2 SVGAGI. The chain's CDR3 is CASSTRQGTHTEAFF. Here the CDR3 DNA reads TGTGCCAGCAGTACCCGACAGGGGACGCACACTGAAGCTTTCTTT.

The chain couples TRBV6-6 to TRBJ1-2; D possibly corresponds to TRBD1 (5 bases). The CDR3 runs 12 residues. V lost 5 bases and J lost 3, with 7 bases in between. The germline CDR1 and CDR2 sequences are MNHNY and SVGAGI (reference sequence). The CDR3: CASSRGDYGYTF. The CDR3 coding sequence is TGTGCCAGCAGTCGGGGCGACTATGGCTACACCTTC.

This chain uses TRBV6-5 with TRBJ2-5, with D hard to call. The CDR3 consists of 14 residues. Germline lookup yields CDR1 MNHEY and CDR2 SVGAGI. V lost 0 bases and J lost 5, with 10 bases in between. CDR3 loop: CASSYSFKSETQYF. The CDR3 DNA reads TGTGCCAGCAGTTACTCCTTTAAATCGGAGACCCAGTACTTC.

V usage is TRBV29-1 and J usage is TRBJ2-1, with D possibly being TRBD2 (6 bases). Germline V gene sequence: CDR1 SQVTM, CDR2 ANQGSEA. V lost 3 bases and J lost 3, with 12 bases in between. This CDR3 contains 14 residues. The CDR3 sequence is CSVDRENYYNEQFF. CDR3 sequence (DNA): TGCAGCGTTGACCGGGAGAACTACTACAATGAGCAGTTCTTC.

The gene calls are TRBV5-1 and TRBJ1-4; 9 bases align to TRBD1. The CDR3 extends over 15 amino acids. Trimming cost V 0 bases and J 4 bases; bases outside gene matches: 1. Germline CDR1 and CDR2: SGHRS and YFSETQ. The CDR3 here is CASSLEGQGNEKLFF. CDR3 DNA: TGCGCCAGCAGCTTGGAGGGACAGGGTAATGAAAAACTGTTTTTT.

The chain couples TRBV19 to TRBJ2-7, with D tentatively TRBD1 (6 bases). V was trimmed by 6 bases and J by 3 bases, leaving 18 bases between them. The V gene's germline CDR1 is LNHDA and CDR2 SQIVND (reference sequence). The CDR3 length is 15 residues. Here the CDR3 DNA reads TGTGCCAGTAGAATCTCTCCTGGGACATACTACGAGCAGTACTTC. This encodes CASRISPGTYYEQYF.

The V and J genes are TRBV7-9 and TRBJ2-7, with 7 bases that match TRBD1. This CDR3 is 16 amino acids long. Germline V gene lookup returns CDR1 SEHNR and CDR2 FQNEAQ (reference sequence). V lost 5 bases, J lost 5 bases, and 15 bases stayed unmatched. The CDR3 protein is CASSPRGKGAGHEQYF. In DNA, the CDR3 is TGTGCCAGCAGCCCACGCGGTAAGGGGGCTGGCCACGAGCAGTACTTC.

This clone was counted a single time. This chain connects TRBV10-3 to TRBJ2-1; D is ambiguous. Trimming stripped 4 bases from V and 0 bases from J, with 10 bases between. CDR1 is ENHRY and CDR2 is SYGVKD in the germline V gene. The CDR3 totals 15 residues. The CDR3 is CAISGAQSSYNEQFF. The CDR3 bases are TGTGCCATCAGTGGGGCGCAGAGCTCCTACAATGAGCAGTTCTTC.

This clone was recorded a few times. This rearrangement joins TRBV28 to TRBJ2-3, with 11 bases matching TRBD1. The CDR3 has 15 residues. With V trimmed by 6 bases and J by 3 bases, 5 bases remained unmatched. Looked up from germline, CDR1 is MDHEN and CDR2 is SYDVKM. CDR3 amino acids: CASSRDRGITDTQYF. The CDR3 DNA sequence: TGTGCCAGCAGCCGGGACAGGGGGATAACAGATACGCAGTATTTT.

The chain links TRBV4-1 to TRBJ1-5, with D possibly being TRBD1 (5 bases). Between the trimmed V and J ends, which lost 4 bases and 4 bases, there was a span of 17 bases. CDR3 length: 16 amino acids. The germline V gene has CDR1 MGHRA and CDR2 YSYEKL. The CDR3 coding sequence is TGCGCCAGCAGCCCCAGGGCCGCTAAGGGTAATCAGCCCCAGCATTTT. This translates into CASSPRAAKGNQPQHF.